Presented here are 3 T cell receptor beta chains from one specimen sequenced in a study of radiation and T cells in renal cell carcinoma. The method was immunoSEQ multiplex PCR; TCRdb's version includes in-frame clones alone and lacks a portion of them. The sample includes around 70,000 clones, around 80% of them seen just once. Time point given: blood 2 weeks post-SBRT. Documented treatment: 15 Gy SBRT to primary tumor, nephrectomy 4 weeks later. Sample: blood, taken from a patient whose treatment included radiotherapy and nephrectomy. The receptors shown here come from a man aged 55-75 years with renal cell carcinoma.

The chain couples TRBV4-2 to TRBJ2-3; 13 bases are a match to TRBD2. The germline gives CDR1 LGHNA, CDR2 YNFKEQ. After removal of 3 bases from V and 4 bases from J, the junction contained 4 bases not matched to a gene. The CDR3 length is 16 residues. The CDR3 reads CASSQRLAGGPDTQYF. Here the CDR3 DNA reads TGTGCCAGCAGCCAGAGACTAGCGGGAGGACCAGATACGCAGTATTTT.

This clone was seen at least ten times. The chain carries TRBV10-3 and TRBJ1-4, with TRBD1 as a possible D gene (6 bases). The CDR3 is 14 residues long. Per the germline V gene, CDR1 is ENHRY and CDR2 is SYGVKD. Trimming cost V 10 bases and J 8 bases, with 20 bases left between them. DNA of the CDR3: TGTGCCACAGGGGAGTATGTGGGGAGAGAAAAACTGTTTTTT. Translating gives CATGEYVGREKLFF.

This clone has a single count. The rearrangement links TRBV11-3 to TRBJ2-1, with 15 bases identical to TRBD2. The CDR3 is 15 amino acids. V dropped 4 bases and J dropped 8; count of bases not matched to a gene: 3. Germline V gives CDR1 SGHNT, CDR2 YENEEA. The CDR3 nucleotides are TGTGCCAGCAGCTCTGGACTAGCGGGAGGGCATGAGCAGTTCTTC. Encoded protein: CASSSGLAGGHEQFF. Supplemented by reference TRBV11-3 and TRBJ2-1, the full variable domain reads EAGVVQSPRYKIIEKKQPVAFWCNPISGHNTLYWYLQNLGQGPELLIRYENEEAVDDSQLPKDRFSAERLKGVDSTLKIQPAELGDSAVYLCASSSGLAGGHEQFFGPGTRLTVL.